Shown below are 14 T cell receptor beta chains from a single sample sequenced in a study of CD8+CD57+ T cells in acquired aplastic anemia. Sequencing was done on patients that had shown CD8+CD57+ cell expansion by flow cytometry. It was genomic DNA that served as the template for profiling TCR beta VDJ and CDR3. TCRdb reprocessed the reads via MiXCR and lists one record per CDR3 protein. The sample contains about 58,000 distinct CDR3 sequences, around 57% of which appear only once. What was sequenced was sorted CD4+, CD8+, or CD8+CD57+ T cells (not recorded which) from PBMCs. The receptors originated from a human donor with aplastic anemia.

V gene TRBV29-1 combines with J gene TRBJ1-2, with unresolved D. The ends were cut back, 3 bases at V and 7 bases at J, with 9 bases in the middle. Germline V CDR1 and CDR2: SQVTM, ANQGSEA. This CDR3 contains 11 residues. Here the CDR3 reads CSVEVGFGYTF. The CDR3 DNA reads TGCAGCGTTGAGGTAGGGTTTGGCTACACCTTC.

In its sample, this clonotype was seen once. The J gene is TRBJ2-1, the V gene TRBV20-1; TRBD2 aligns across 10 bases. V lost 3 bases to trimming and J lost 9 bases; unmatched junction nucleotides: 11. The CDR3 has 15 amino acids. In germline, CDR1 is DFQATT, CDR2 SNEGSKA (reference sequence). CDR3 residues: CSASWGLAIRGEQFF. The CDR3 DNA is TGCAGTGCTAGTTGGGGACTAGCGATCCGAGGTGAGCAGTTCTTC.

This clonotype was found many times. The rearrangement joins TRBV6-5 to TRBJ2-1; either TRBD1 or TRBD2 may fit D (6 bases each). The CDR3 has 13 residues. Germline V gene lookup returns CDR1 MNHEY and CDR2 SVGAGI. The V gene lost 5 bases and the J gene lost 8 bases, with 13 bases spanning the gap. DNA of the CDR3: TGTGCCAGCAGTCCTCGGGGGCAGGATGAGCAGTTCTTC. Protein: CASSPRGQDEQFF.

This clonotype has at least ten counts. V and J are TRBV9 and TRBJ1-2; 11 nucleotides align to TRBD1. The V segment lost 2 bases and the J segment 3 bases; nucleotides outside the gene matches: 12. This CDR3 has 18 amino acids. From germline, CDR1 is SGDLS and CDR2 YYNGEE. The CDR3 DNA is TGTGCCAGCAGCGTCCAGCGGACAGGGGGCGCGGGGGACTATGGCTACACCTTC. It encodes CASSVQRTGGAGDYGYTF.

This clonotype has a count of ten or more. Relative to the germline gene, one junction end is altered; a read error may explain this. The rearrangement uses TRBV11-2 and TRBJ2-5; 7 nucleotides line up with TRBD1. Germline V lookup: CDR1 SGHAT, CDR2 FQNNGV. The CDR3 is 14 residues long. CDR3 loop: CASSRRQGEEIQYF. The DNA for the CDR3 is TGTGCCAGCAGCCGGCGACAGGGTGAAGAGATCCAGTACTTC.

In this sample, this clonotype turned up many times. This sequence joins TRBV9 and TRBJ2-1; D gene unclear. V lost 8 bases, J lost 1 base, and 7 bases lay in between. The germline CDR1 and CDR2 sequences are SGDLS and YYNGEE. This CDR3 has 12 amino acids. In nucleotides, the CDR3 is TGTGCCAGTGCCGGGTCCTACAATGAGCAGTTCTTC. It yields the protein CASAGSYNEQFF. The entire variable domain, with the rest obtained from reference TRBV9 and TRBJ2-1, is as follows: DSGVTQTPKHLITATGQRVTLRCSPRSGDLSVYWYQQSLDQGLQFLIQYYNGEERAKGNILERFSAQQFPDLHSELNLSSLELGDSALYFCASAGSYNEQFFGPGTRLTVL.

The chain couples TRBV29-1 to TRBJ2-1, with unresolved D. V dropped 4 bases and J dropped 7 bases, with 8 bases sitting between them. The germline gives CDR1 SQVTM, CDR2 ANQGSEA. The CDR3 extends over 11 amino acids. CDR3: CSVGHQNEQFF. In DNA form, the CDR3 reads TGCAGCGTTGGGCACCAGAATGAGCAGTTCTTC.

As for this clonotype: This could be a read error, since a much larger clone is one nucleotide away. CDR3 in DNA: TGTGCCAGCAGTAAAGGACTCAACAATGAGCGGTTCTTC. Encoded protein: CASSKGLNNERFF. The chain recombines TRBV6-1 with TRBJ2-1; perhaps TRBD2 as D (5 bases). This CDR3 comprises 13 residues. The germline gives CDR1 MNHNS, CDR2 SASEGT.

As to this clonotype: One end of the junction is discordant with germline, which a read error may explain. V gene TRBV3-1 combines with J gene TRBJ1-2; D is ambiguous. This CDR3 has 13 amino acids. CDR1 is LGHDT, CDR2 YNNKEL, per germline (reference sequence). The CDR3 protein is CASGQVFLHGYTF. The CDR3 bases are TGTGCCAGCGGCCAAGTATTTCTCCATGGCTACACCTTC.

Concerning this clonotype itself: Compared with germline, one end of the junction differs, possibly owing to a read error. The chain employs TRBV4-3 and TRBJ2-7; 8 nucleotides match TRBD1. The CDR3 sequence is 14 residues long. CDR1 and CDR2 from the germline V gene are LGHNA and YSLEER. The CDR3 DNA reads as TGCGTCAGCAGCCTCCGGACAGGGTCTGGCGAGCAGTACTTC. It yields the protein CVSSLRTGSGEQYF.

This clonotype appeared a few times. The J gene is TRBJ2-6, the V gene TRBV2; D remains unclear. Germline V gene data show CDR1 as SNHLY and CDR2 as FYNNEI. The ends were cut back, 4 bases at V and 0 bases at J, with 1 base in the middle. This CDR3 has 13 amino acids. CDR3 in amino acids: CASSGSGANVLTF. The DNA of the CDR3 is TGTGCCAGCAGTGGCTCTGGGGCCAACGTCCTGACTTTC.

This clonotype has only a few counts. The chain is built from TRBV7-2 and TRBJ2-7, with D tentatively TRBD2 (6 bases). Trimming left V 3 bases short and J 4 bases short, with 10 bases between. Germline V gene sequence: CDR1 SGHTA, CDR2 FQGNSA. The CDR3 has 13 amino acids. The CDR3 region has the DNA TGTGCCAGCAGCTTGGGGGGAGGTTACGAGCAGTACGTC. This gives the protein CASSLGGGYEQYV.

This chain connects TRBV19 to TRBJ1-1, with 10 bases matching TRBD1. The germline gives CDR1 LNHDA, CDR2 SQIVND (reference sequence). This CDR3 region has 16 residues. V lost 5 bases to trimming and J lost 0 bases; unmatched junction nucleotides: 6. CDR3 protein: CASSSRTGGMNTEAFF. In nucleotides, the CDR3 is TGTGCCAGTAGTTCTCGGACAGGGGGAATGAACACTGAAGCTTTCTTT.

This clonotype was picked up many times. V is TRBV12-3 or TRBV12-4 and J is TRBJ1-6; weak D call: TRBD1 (5 bases). The CDR3 runs to 16 residues. V was trimmed by 2 bases and J by 13 bases, leaving 21 bases between them. The CDR3 loop reads CASSLSGGRLPSPLHF. In DNA, the CDR3 is TGTGCCAGCAGTTTATCGGGGGGACGCCTCCCCTCTCCCCTCCACTTT.